The sequence of this TCR beta chain was determined in a study of molecular identifiers for immune sequencing clone quantification. Study information: Replicate RNA from approximately 20,000 or 98,000 naive CD8 T cells formed five aliquots; four were sequenced.

Points from the study as a whole: In naive cells, clones above 20 RNA copies held under 1% of molecules, whereas in effector cells they held over 98%. Jurkat TCR RNA from one cell was spiked into around 1 million naive cells, and it was reportedly detectable there.

For this clonotype: The antigen remains unidentified.

The authors built bulk TCR libraries by previously described methods with listed TCR primers. TCRdb called the PCR reads again in MiXCR, with one record for every CDR3 protein. The sample holds about 640,000 distinct CDR3 sequences, less than 20% seen once. This CDR3 is 15 amino acids long. V was clipped by 6 bases and J by 0 bases, with 12 bases between them. This TCR derives from a human donor in good health. Some libraries in this study had Jurkat cell RNA spiked in. The source material was naive CD8+ T cells from blood, with Jurkat cell RNA spiked in. Subset given: FACS-sorted CD8+CD4-CCR7+CD45RA+ naive T cells. The chain links TRBV12-3 or TRBV12-4 to TRBJ1-5, with D maybe TRBD1 (5 bases). The CDR3, as DNA: TGTGCCAGCAGCCCGACAGCTAATAGCAATCAGCCCCAGCATTTT. It is translated as CASSPTANSNQPQHF.